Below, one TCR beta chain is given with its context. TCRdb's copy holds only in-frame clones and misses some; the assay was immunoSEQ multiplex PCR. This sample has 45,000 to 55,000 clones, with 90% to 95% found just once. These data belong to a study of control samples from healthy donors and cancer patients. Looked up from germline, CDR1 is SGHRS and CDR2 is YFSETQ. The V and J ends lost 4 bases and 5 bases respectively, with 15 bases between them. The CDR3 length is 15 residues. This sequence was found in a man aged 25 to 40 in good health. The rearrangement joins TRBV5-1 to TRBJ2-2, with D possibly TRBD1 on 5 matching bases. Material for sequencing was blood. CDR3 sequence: CASSEDTLTTGELFF. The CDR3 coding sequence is TGCGCCAGCAGCGAGGACACCCTCACGACCGGGGAGCTGTTTTTT. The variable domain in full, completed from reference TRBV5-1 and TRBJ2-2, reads KAGVTQTPRYLIKTRGQQVTLSCSPISGHRSVSWYQQTPGQGLQFLFEYFSETQRNKGNFPGRFSGRQFSNSRSEMNVSTLELGDSALYLCASSEDTLTTGELFFGEGSRLTVL.